Listed below are T cell receptor beta chains from one sample, sequenced in a study of shared clonotypes between healthy human individuals. The table came from immunoSEQ multiplex PCR; TCRdb's copy has only in-frame clones and leaves some out. The table includes about 2.4 million clones, over 85% detected once. Sequencing was done on a sample of naive CD4+ T cells from PBMCs. The receptor set was obtained from a man aged 18 to 35 in good health. Some clones in this sample may be carry-over from other donors' samples. Each CDR3 is given with its conserved first and last residue. The order of the fields is D gene, V gene, J gene, clone size, CDR3 length, CDR3 protein, CDR3 DNA. The D gene is left open where the match is weak. Clone sizes are given selectively: once, few, many, or a class where the clone is expanded.

d_gene: .; v_gene: TRBV19; j_gene: TRBJ1-5; abundance: .; len: 15; CDR3aa: CASSIPGYSNQPQHF; CDR3nt: TGTGCCAGTAGTATCCCGGGATATAGCAATCAGCCCCAGCATTTT
d_gene: TRBD2; v_gene: TRBV5-1; j_gene: TRBJ2-3; abundance: .; len: 16; CDR3aa: CASSYERGGLVDTQYF; CDR3nt: TGCGCCAGCAGCTACGAGAGGGGAGGGTTGGTAGATACGCAGTATTTT
d_gene: TRBD2; v_gene: TRBV6-1; j_gene: TRBJ2-7; abundance: .; len: 15; CDR3aa: CASSEGLAGPAQQYF; CDR3nt: TGTGCCAGCAGTGAAGGTCTAGCGGGACCTGCCCAGCAGTACTTC
d_gene: .; v_gene: TRBV15; j_gene: TRBJ1-4; abundance: once; len: 13; CDR3aa: CATSVRYNEKLFF; CDR3nt: TGTGCCACCAGCGTACGTTATAATGAAAAACTGTTTTTT
d_gene: .; v_gene: TRBV7-9; j_gene: TRBJ2-7; abundance: .; len: 15; CDR3aa: CASSLLGYDSYEQYF; CDR3nt: TGTGCCAGCAGCTTATTAGGGTACGACTCCTACGAGCAGTACTTC
d_gene: .; v_gene: TRBV5-1; j_gene: TRBJ1-1; abundance: .; len: 14; CDR3aa: CASSRGVGDTEAFF; CDR3nt: TGCGCCAGCAGCCGGGGAGTAGGGGACACTGAAGCTTTCTTT
d_gene: .; v_gene: TRBV28; j_gene: TRBJ1-4; abundance: .; len: 14; CDR3aa: CASSSGFFREKLFF; CDR3nt: TGTGCCAGCAGTTCCGGCTTTTTTCGAGAAAAACTGTTTTTT
d_gene: .; v_gene: TRBV30; j_gene: TRBJ2-1; abundance: .; len: 15; CDR3aa: CACPLRESSYNEQFF; CDR3nt: TGTGCCTGCCCTTTAAGGGAGTCGTCCTACAATGAGCAGTTCTTC
d_gene: .; v_gene: TRBV28; j_gene: TRBJ1-2; abundance: .; len: 15; CDR3aa: CASSQSPGHLYGYTF; CDR3nt: TGTGCCAGCAGCCAGTCACCGGGACATCTCTATGGCTACACCTTC
d_gene: TRBD1; v_gene: TRBV5-1; j_gene: TRBJ1-2; abundance: .; len: 12; CDR3aa: CASSLSGQGDTF; CDR3nt: TGCGCCAGCAGCTTGTCGGGACAGGGCGACACCTTC
d_gene: .; v_gene: TRBV2; j_gene: TRBJ2-2; abundance: .; len: 15; CDR3aa: CASRRVSANTGELFF; CDR3nt: TGTGCCAGCAGACGAGTGAGCGCGAACACCGGGGAGCTGTTTTTT
d_gene: TRBD2; v_gene: TRBV28; j_gene: TRBJ2-7; abundance: .; len: 15; CDR3aa: CASSLRLAGVYEQYF; CDR3nt: TGTGCCAGCAGTTTAAGACTAGCGGGAGTCTACGAGCAGTACTTC
d_gene: .; v_gene: TRBV13; j_gene: TRBJ2-7; abundance: .; len: 17; CDR3aa: CASSFLGTGRSSYEQYF; CDR3nt: TGTGCCAGCAGCTTCTTGGGCACAGGGAGGAGCTCCTACGAGCAGTACTTC
d_gene: TRBD2; v_gene: TRBV9; j_gene: TRBJ2-3; abundance: .; len: 18; CDR3aa: CASSVGSGRAPGTDTQYF; CDR3nt: TGTGCCAGCAGCGTAGGAAGCGGGAGGGCCCCTGGCACAGATACGCAGTATTTT
d_gene: TRBD2; v_gene: TRBV6-6; j_gene: TRBJ2-7; abundance: .; len: 14; CDR3aa: CASSNRLAGGEQYF; CDR3nt: TGTGCCAGCAGTAACCGACTAGCGGGAGGCGAGCAGTACTTC
d_gene: .; v_gene: TRBV6-6; j_gene: TRBJ2-1; abundance: .; len: 14; CDR3aa: CASSWQSSYNEQFF; CDR3nt: TGTGCCAGCAGTTGGCAGAGCTCCTACAATGAGCAGTTCTTC
d_gene: .; v_gene: TRBV5-5; j_gene: TRBJ2-2; abundance: .; len: 12; CDR3aa: CASSLGEGELFF; CDR3nt: TGTGCCAGCAGCTTGGGAGAGGGGGAGCTGTTTTTT
d_gene: TRBD2; v_gene: TRBV5-1; j_gene: TRBJ2-7; abundance: .; len: 17; CDR3aa: CASSLLGGLASHYEQYF; CDR3nt: TGCGCCAGCAGCTTATTGGGGGGACTAGCGAGCCACTACGAGCAGTACTTC
d_gene: TRBD1; v_gene: TRBV10-3; j_gene: TRBJ2-1; abundance: once; len: 15; CDR3aa: CAISVQGAGDNEQFF; CDR3nt: TGTGCCATCAGTGTCCAGGGGGCAGGGGACAATGAGCAGTTCTTC
d_gene: .; v_gene: TRBV7-9; j_gene: TRBJ1-1; abundance: few; len: 15; CDR3aa: CASRPRGGLNTEAFF; CDR3nt: TGTGCCAGCAGGCCCCGAGGAGGGTTGAACACTGAAGCTTTCTTT
d_gene: TRBD1; v_gene: TRBV5-1; j_gene: TRBJ2-7; abundance: .; len: 14; CDR3aa: CASNFGDRDGEQYF; CDR3nt: TGCGCCAGCAACTTCGGGGACAGGGACGGCGAGCAGTACTTC
d_gene: TRBD2; v_gene: TRBV9; j_gene: TRBJ2-1; abundance: .; len: 15; CDR3aa: CASSGGLVFYNEQFF; CDR3nt: TGTGCCAGCAGCGGGGGACTAGTCTTCTACAATGAGCAGTTCTTC
d_gene: .; v_gene: TRBV2; j_gene: TRBJ2-1; abundance: .; len: 14; CDR3aa: CASSEIGPYNEQFF; CDR3nt: TGTGCCAGCAGTGAAATAGGGCCCTACAATGAGCAGTTCTTC
d_gene: .; v_gene: TRBV19; j_gene: TRBJ2-1; abundance: once; len: 15; CDR3aa: CASRTTGFSYNEQFF; CDR3nt: TGTGCCAGTAGGACTACGGGTTTCTCCTACAATGAGCAGTTCTTC
d_gene: TRBD1; v_gene: TRBV30; j_gene: TRBJ1-4; abundance: once; len: 19; CDR3aa: CAWSSMRGQGLSTNEKLFF; CDR3nt: TGTGCCTGGAGTTCTATGCGGGGACAGGGTCTGTCAACTAATGAAAAACTGTTTTTT
d_gene: .; v_gene: TRBV6-6; j_gene: TRBJ2-7; abundance: .; len: 12; CDR3aa: CASSVIAGEQYF; CDR3nt: TGTGCCAGCAGTGTAATAGCCGGCGAGCAGTACTTC
d_gene: TRBD1; v_gene: TRBV19; j_gene: TRBJ1-5; abundance: .; len: 17; CDR3aa: CATKVGPTGRGNQPQHF; CDR3nt: TGTGCCACCAAAGTGGGACCGACAGGGAGGGGCAATCAGCCCCAGCATTTT
d_gene: TRBD1; v_gene: TRBV4-3; j_gene: TRBJ2-7; abundance: .; len: 15; CDR3aa: CASSQHGQGALEQYF; CDR3nt: TGCGCCAGCAGCCAACACGGACAGGGGGCTCTAGAGCAGTACTTC
d_gene: TRBD2; v_gene: TRBV28; j_gene: TRBJ2-3; abundance: .; len: 15; CDR3aa: CASSKTAGYTDTQYF; CDR3nt: TGTGCCAGCAGTAAGACAGCGGGGTACACAGATACGCAGTATTTT
d_gene: .; v_gene: TRBV11-1; j_gene: TRBJ1-6; abundance: .; len: 13; CDR3aa: CASSLYGDSPLHF; CDR3nt: TGTGCCAGCAGCTTATACGGCGATTCACCCCTCCACTTT
d_gene: TRBD1; v_gene: TRBV6-1; j_gene: TRBJ1-2; abundance: .; len: 13; CDR3aa: CASRRDRLYGYTF; CDR3nt: TGTGCCAGCAGGAGGGACAGACTATATGGCTACACCTTC
d_gene: TRBD1; v_gene: TRBV28; j_gene: TRBJ1-2; abundance: once; len: 14; CDR3aa: CASSLRKGGNGYTF; CDR3nt: TGTGCCAGCAGTTTAAGAAAAGGGGGCAACGGCTACACCTTC
d_gene: TRBD1; v_gene: TRBV5-1; j_gene: TRBJ1-1; abundance: .; len: 15; CDR3aa: CASRGPGTGGTEAFF; CDR3nt: TGCGCCAGCAGGGGTCCCGGGACAGGGGGCACTGAAGCTTTCTTT
d_gene: .; v_gene: TRBV28; j_gene: TRBJ2-7; abundance: .; len: 15; CDR3aa: CASSPRYPGYYEQYF; CDR3nt: TGTGCCAGCAGCCCCCGATATCCAGGATACTACGAGCAGTACTTC
d_gene: .; v_gene: TRBV7-2; j_gene: TRBJ2-7; abundance: .; len: 14; CDR3aa: CASSFSRDAYEQYF; CDR3nt: TGTGCCAGCAGCTTTTCGCGGGACGCCTACGAGCAGTACTTC
d_gene: .; v_gene: TRBV6-6; j_gene: TRBJ2-1; abundance: .; len: 16; CDR3aa: CASRSQDISTGNEQFF; CDR3nt: TGTGCCAGCAGGTCCCAGGATATTTCCACGGGTAATGAGCAGTTCTTC
d_gene: .; v_gene: TRBV30; j_gene: TRBJ2-3; abundance: .; len: 13; CDR3aa: CAWSVAGADTQYF; CDR3nt: TGTGCCTGGAGTGTCGCCGGGGCAGATACGCAGTATTTT
d_gene: TRBD1; v_gene: TRBV5-1; j_gene: TRBJ2-7; abundance: .; len: 14; CDR3aa: CASSPGQGSYEQYF; CDR3nt: TGCGCCAGCTCCCCGGGACAGGGTTCATACGAGCAGTACTTC
d_gene: .; v_gene: TRBV14; j_gene: TRBJ2-2; abundance: .; len: 13; CDR3aa: CASSQKRPGELFF; CDR3nt: TGTGCCAGCAGCCAAAAACGTCCCGGGGAGCTGTTTTTT
d_gene: .; v_gene: TRBV5-1; j_gene: TRBJ2-1; abundance: .; len: 16; CDR3aa: CASSYRQQSSYNEQFF; CDR3nt: TGCGCCAGCAGTTATCGACAGCAAAGCTCCTACAATGAGCAGTTCTTC
d_gene: .; v_gene: TRBV12-5; j_gene: TRBJ1-2; abundance: .; len: 13; CDR3aa: CASGPDRNYGYTF; CDR3nt: TGTGCTAGTGGCCCAGACAGAAACTATGGCTACACCTTC
d_gene: TRBD1; v_gene: TRBV2; j_gene: TRBJ2-1; abundance: .; len: 15; CDR3aa: CASTQGADSYNEQFF; CDR3nt: TGTGCCAGCACCCAGGGGGCAGACTCCTACAATGAGCAGTTCTTC
d_gene: TRBD2; v_gene: TRBV6-1; j_gene: TRBJ2-3; abundance: .; len: 15; CDR3aa: CASSEHSGSTDTQYF; CDR3nt: TGTGCCAGCTCTGAGCATAGCGGGAGCACAGATACGCAGTATTTT
d_gene: .; v_gene: TRBV30; j_gene: TRBJ1-5; abundance: once; len: 14; CDR3aa: CAYELDRPNQPQHF; CDR3nt: TGTGCTTACGAGCTGGATCGGCCCAATCAGCCCCAGCATTTT
d_gene: .; v_gene: TRBV18; j_gene: TRBJ2-4; abundance: .; len: 15; CDR3aa: CASSPPAGTKNIQYF; CDR3nt: TGTGCCAGCTCACCACCGGCCGGGACCAAAAACATTCAGTACTTC
d_gene: TRBD1; v_gene: TRBV6-6; j_gene: TRBJ2-5; abundance: .; len: 15; CDR3aa: CASSRGQGRGETQYF; CDR3nt: TGTGCCAGCAGCCGTGGACAGGGTCGGGGAGAGACCCAGTACTTC
d_gene: .; v_gene: TRBV5-8; j_gene: TRBJ2-7; abundance: .; len: 14; CDR3aa: CASSSRGDSLEQYF; CDR3nt: TGTGCCAGCAGCTCGAGAGGGGATTCCCTCGAGCAGTACTTC
d_gene: TRBD2; v_gene: TRBV27; j_gene: TRBJ2-3; abundance: .; len: 17; CDR3aa: CASSPPWVAGGQDTQYF; CDR3nt: TGTGCCAGCAGTCCTCCCTGGGTAGCGGGAGGGCAGGATACGCAGTATTTT